The 26 T cell receptor beta chains listed next were all sequenced from one sample in a study of blood T cell repertoires in COVID-19. Repertoires were generated with immunoSEQ multiplex PCR, while TCRdb's copy carries only in-frame clones and drops some. The sample has 100,000 or so clones; 92% are singletons. What was sequenced was peripheral blood. The receptors shown here come from a man over 45 with active COVID-19.

The chain is built from TRBV7-7 and TRBJ2-1; 9 nucleotides match TRBD2. The germline V gene has CDR1 SSHAT and CDR2 FNYEAQ (reference sequence). The CDR3 has 14 residues. The V and J ends lost 1 base and 7 bases, in that order; junction bases with no gene match: 2. CDR3 bases: TGTGCCAGCAGCTTAGGGGGACTAGCAAATGAGCAGTTCTTC. Protein: CASSLGGLANEQFF.

The chain recombines TRBV19 with TRBJ2-6, with 12 bases aligning to TRBD2. After removal of 1 base from V and 2 bases from J, the junction contained 0 bases not matched to a gene. The CDR3 has 17 residues. The germline CDR1 and CDR2 sequences are LNHDA and SQIVND (reference sequence). CDR3: CASSIGLAGAGANVLTF. In DNA form, the CDR3 reads TGTGCCAGTAGTATAGGACTAGCGGGAGCTGGGGCCAACGTCCTGACTTTC. The complete variable domain, with remaining parts taken from reference TRBV19 and TRBJ2-6, reads DGGITQSPKYLFRKEGQNVTLSCEQNLNHDAMYWYRQDPGQGLRLIYYSQIVNDFQKGDIAEGYSVSREKKESFPLTVTSAQKNPTAFYLCASSIGLAGAGANVLTFGAGSRLTVL.

V gene TRBV7-9 combines with J gene TRBJ2-3; tentatively, D is TRBD2 (5 bases). CDR3 length equals 14 residues. CDR1 is SEHNR and CDR2 is FQNEAQ in the germline V gene (reference sequence). The CDR3 spells CAALGSTGTDTQYF. CDR3 sequence (DNA): TGTGCAGCCCTTGGGAGTACGGGGACAGATACGCAGTATTTT.

The V and J genes are TRBV28 and TRBJ1-5; 7 nucleotides line up with TRBD1. This CDR3 comprises 15 residues. Germline trimming cut 6 bases from V and 1 base from J; bases unmatched to any gene: 6. Germline V CDR1 and CDR2: MDHEN, SYDVKM. This CDR3 reads CASRLQTGSNQPQHF. The CDR3 DNA reads TGTGCCAGCAGGTTACAGACAGGGAGCAATCAGCCCCAGCATTTT.

The gene calls are TRBV30 and TRBJ1-2, with TRBD1 matching 8 bases. Germline CDR1 GTSNPN, CDR2 SVGIG (reference sequence). The CDR3 is made up of 17 amino acids. The V segment lost 0 bases and the J segment 1 base; nucleotides outside the gene matches: 10. The CDR3 is CAWSVLLTGEHNYGYTF. DNA of the CDR3: TGTGCCTGGAGTGTACTACTGACAGGGGAGCATAACTATGGCTACACCTTC.

This chain links TRBV3-1 (or the pseudogene TRBV3-2) with TRBJ2-7; D is possibly TRBD2 (6 bases). CDR3 length equals 13 residues. Germline CDR1 LGHDT, CDR2 YNNKEL (reference sequence). V shed 2 bases and J shed 10 bases, with 15 bases lying between them. CDR3 protein: CASSQQIGSLQYF. The CDR3 nucleotides read TGTGCCAGCAGCCAACAGATCGGGAGCCTCCAGTACTTC.

The V call is TRBV9, the J call TRBJ1-5, with TRBD1 matching over 8 bases. The germline V gene has CDR1 SGDLS and CDR2 YYNGEE. This CDR3 contains 16 residues. The V and J ends lost 6 bases and 6 bases, in that order; junction bases with no gene match: 14. CDR3 loop: CASTPVDGQGPQPQHF. The CDR3 nucleotides read TGTGCCAGCACCCCGGTGGATGGACAGGGTCCTCAGCCCCAGCATTTT.

This chain links TRBV7-2 with TRBJ2-5, with D tentatively TRBD2 (6 bases). CDR3 length: 13 residues. Deletions cut 2 bases from V and 3 bases from J, with 7 bases between. The V gene's germline CDR1 is SGHTA and CDR2 FQGNSA. CDR3 in amino acids: CASSLWGEETQYF. CDR3 DNA sequence: TGTGCCAGCAGCTTATGGGGGGAAGAGACCCAGTACTTC.

V and J are TRBV7-9 and TRBJ1-1; D possibly corresponds to TRBD1 (5 bases). V dropped 6 bases and J dropped 4 bases, with 15 bases sitting between them. CDR3 length equals 14 residues. Per the germline V gene, CDR1 is SEHNR and CDR2 is FQNEAQ (reference sequence). CDR3 in amino acids: CASRQDRASTEAFF. CDR3 coding DNA: TGTGCCAGCAGACAGGACCGGGCGAGCACTGAAGCTTTCTTT.

The chain carries TRBV28 and TRBJ2-1, with TRBD2 matching 13 bases. Germline CDR1 reads MDHEN; CDR2 reads SYDVKM. CDR3 length: 17 amino acids. The ends lost 2 bases at V and 4 bases at J; junction bases unmatched: 5. The CDR3 spells CASSLPRTSGSYNEQFF. CDR3 in DNA: TGTGCCAGCAGTTTACCCAGGACTAGCGGGAGTTACAATGAGCAGTTCTTC. The complete variable domain, with remaining parts taken from reference TRBV28 and TRBJ2-1, reads DVKVTQSSRYLVKRTGEKVFLECVQDMDHENMFWYRQDPGLGLRLIYFSYDVKMKEKGDIPEGYSVSREKKERFSLILESASTNQTSMYLCASSLPRTSGSYNEQFFGPGTRLTVL.

The chain recombines TRBV10-3 with TRBJ2-7; 8 bases line up with TRBD2. This CDR3 contains 16 residues. Trimming cost V 6 bases and J 2 bases; bases outside gene matches: 12. CDR1 and CDR2 from the germline V gene are ENHRY and SYGVKD. The CDR3 is CAIRPLAGSLPYEQYF. The CDR3 DNA follows: TGTGCCATCAGGCCCTTAGCGGGAAGCCTCCCCTACGAGCAGTACTTC.

For this clone: One end of the junction fails to match germline, which may point to a read error. The V gene is TRBV4-1, the J gene TRBJ2-1; 7 positions match TRBD2. CDR1 MGHRA and CDR2 YSYEKL come from the germline V gene. The CDR3 is 14 residues long. The CDR3 is CASSQGGSDKEQFF. The CDR3, as DNA: TGCGCCAGCAGCCAAGGCGGGAGTGACAAAGAGCAGTTCTTC.

The chain is built from TRBV25-1 and TRBJ1-4; D gene ambiguous. CDR3 length equals 17 residues. The ends were cut back, 3 bases at V and 0 bases at J, with 14 bases in the middle. Germline-derived CDR1 and CDR2 are MGHDK and SYGVNS. As DNA, the CDR3 is TGTGCCAGCAGTGACCCTGCAGATCCAGCAACTAATGAAAAACTGTTTTTT. Encoded protein: CASSDPADPATNEKLFF.

The V gene is TRBV27, the J gene TRBJ2-1; D call uncertain. This CDR3 has 15 residues. Germline lookup yields CDR1 MNHEY and CDR2 SMNVEV (reference sequence). The V gene lost 3 bases and the J gene lost 8 bases, with 17 bases spanning the gap. The CDR3 nucleotides read TGTGCCAGCAGTTTCGCCATCTACCCCCGCTATGAGCAGTTCTTC. This encodes CASSFAIYPRYEQFF.

This chain uses TRBV28 with TRBJ1-2; TRBD1 matches 9 bases. The CDR3 length is 15 residues. V was clipped by 5 bases and J by 4 bases; unmatched bases: 8. Per the germline V gene, CDR1 is MDHEN and CDR2 is SYDVKM. The CDR3 sequence: CASSPDRGSSYGYTF. CDR3 bases: TGTGCCAGCAGTCCGGACAGGGGTTCTTCCTATGGCTACACCTTC.

This clone has only a few counts. The rearrangement links TRBV28 to TRBJ2-7, with D unresolved. The CDR3 totals 19 residues. V lost 1 base to trimming and J lost 3 bases, with 25 bases between them. Germline V gene lookup returns CDR1 MDHEN and CDR2 SYDVKM. The CDR3 coding sequence is TGTGCCAGCAGTTTATACACCACCGTAGGTCCTAGTGAGTTCTACGAGCAGTACTTC. Residues: CASSLYTTVGPSEFYEQYF.

This clone was observed once. The V and J genes are TRBV28 and TRBJ2-1; 10 positions match TRBD2. The CDR3 sequence is 16 residues long. Germline loops: CDR1 MDHEN, CDR2 SYDVKM. The V segment lost 6 bases and the J segment 6 bases; nucleotides outside the gene matches: 11. CDR3 in DNA: TGTGCCAGCAGACCCGCTGGGACTAGCGCCAGCAATGAGCAGTTCTTC. Translated: CASRPAGTSASNEQFF.

The chain links TRBV5-4 to TRBJ2-1; 10 bases are a match to TRBD1. CDR3 length: 14 amino acids. The V gene end was trimmed by 4 bases and the J gene end by 6 bases; junction bases not matched to a gene: 4. The germline V gene has CDR1 SGHNT and CDR2 YYREEE (reference sequence). CDR3 loop: CASSARDRGNEQFF. In DNA, the CDR3 is TGTGCCAGCAGCGCCCGGGACAGGGGCAATGAGCAGTTCTTC.

This chain joins TRBV3-1 (or the pseudogene TRBV3-2) and TRBJ1-3, with a tentative D call TRBD1 (6 bases). There are 16 residues in the CDR3. V lost 4 bases, J lost 2 bases, and 15 bases lay in between. From germline, CDR1 is LGHDT and CDR2 YNNKEL (reference sequence). The CDR3 reads CASSPRTGTTGNTIYF. The CDR3, as DNA: TGTGCCAGCAGCCCTCGCACAGGGACGACTGGAAACACCATATATTTT.

V and J are TRBV6-1 and TRBJ2-7; TRBD2 agrees at 10 bases. The germline V gene encodes CDR1 MNHNS and CDR2 SASEGT. CDR3 length equals 15 residues. Trimming took 1 base from V and 3 from J; bases not matched to a gene: 3. In DNA, the CDR3 is TGTGCCAGCAGTGAAGGGGCTAGCGGGAGCTACGAGCAGTACTTC. As protein: CASSEGASGSYEQYF.

The chain employs TRBV30 and TRBJ2-7, with D unresolved. The CDR3 spans 12 residues. Looked up from germline, CDR1 is GTSNPN and CDR2 is SVGIG (reference sequence). The V gene lost 0 bases and the J gene lost 3 bases, with 6 bases spanning the gap. The CDR3 region has the DNA TGTGCCTGGAGTGTAACCGGCTACGAGCAGTACTTC. The encoded protein is CAWSVTGYEQYF.

This sequence joins TRBV6-5 and TRBJ1-6; possibly TRBD1 for D (5 bases). Trimming left V 7 bases short and J 7 bases short, with 17 bases between. The CDR3 sequence is 15 residues long. Germline assignment: CDR1 MNHEY and CDR2 SVGAGI. The CDR3 nucleotides read TGTGCCAGCATTAAAACAGGAGCGGGCAATTCACCCCTCCACTTT. Encoded protein: CASIKTGAGNSPLHF.

The chain carries TRBV6-6 and TRBJ2-2, with D tentatively TRBD1 (5 bases). The CDR3 length is 14 residues. Trimming pared 10 bases from V and 0 bases from J, leaving 12 bases between. The germline V gene has CDR1 MNHNY and CDR2 SVGAGI (reference sequence). As DNA, the CDR3 is TGTGCCAACCGACAGAACGCGAACACCGGGGAGCTGTTTTTT. This encodes CANRQNANTGELFF.

The chain couples TRBV12-5 to TRBJ1-1; a weak D match, TRBD1 (6 bases). Germline CDR1 is LGHNT and CDR2 is FRNRAP. Between the trimmed V and J ends, which lost 3 bases and 6 bases, there was a span of 20 bases. The CDR3 has 16 amino acids. The CDR3 DNA sequence: TGTGCTAGTGGTTTCTCCAAGTCATCAGGGGCGTCTGAAGCTTTCTTT. Translation gives CASGFSKSSGASEAFF.

In its sample, this clone was seen once. The rearrangement links TRBV5-1 to TRBJ2-1; D is unresolved. Germline V gene sequence: CDR1 SGHRS, CDR2 YFSETQ. V lost 2 bases and J lost 1, with 10 bases in between. CDR3 length: 15 residues. The CDR3 here is CASSLLTASYNEQFF. CDR3 nucleotides: TGCGCCAGCAGCTTACTGACTGCTTCCTACAATGAGCAGTTCTTC.

V gene TRBV19 combines with J gene TRBJ2-7, with TRBD1 matching 8 bases. The CDR3 consists of 15 residues. The V segment lost 5 bases and the J segment 2 bases; nucleotides outside the gene matches: 8. Germline CDR1 is LNHDA and CDR2 is SQIVND (reference sequence). DNA of the CDR3: TGTGCCAGTAGTGGAACAGGACAGGGCGCCTACGAGCAGTACTTC. This sequence encodes CASSGTGQGAYEQYF.